The T cell receptor (beta chain) under discussion was sequenced for a study of blood T cell repertoires in COVID-19. For the study at large: Both acute and convalescent COVID-19 samples were obtained from the United States, Italy and Spain. PBMCs, B-cell-depleted T cells, or T cells provided the cDNA or gDNA that made up the material.

Trimming at V came to 1 base and at J to 5 bases, leaving 4 bases not matched to a gene. The germline V gene encodes CDR1 LNHDA and CDR2 SQIVND (reference sequence). The CDR3 totals 14 residues. Libraries were prepared by immunoSEQ multiplex PCR; TCRdb keeps only in-frame clonotypes and omits some of them. The data hold some 66,000 clones, with over 80% observed a single time. The chain uses TRBV19 and TRBJ1-1; the match to TRBD1 covers 7 bases. Source material: peripheral blood. The sequence derives from a human donor in a cohort sampled during active COVID-19. The DNA of the CDR3 is TGTGCCAGTAGTATAGTAGGCAGGGGGACTGAAGCTTTCTTT. Amino acid sequence: CASSIVGRGTEAFF. The full variable domain, rest sourced from reference TRBV19 and TRBJ1-1, is DGGITQSPKYLFRKEGQNVTLSCEQNLNHDAMYWYRQDPGQGLRLIYYSQIVNDFQKGDIAEGYSVSREKKESFPLTVTSAQKNPTAFYLCASSIVGRGTEAFFGQGTRLTVV.